This T cell receptor beta chain was retrieved from a study of blood T cells in healthy people across ages (dated by TCRdb to between 2014 and 2017). Describing the broader study: In model experiments, template switching captured roughly one uniquely barcoded TCR beta cDNA molecule for every two T cells. To track age-related changes in TCR beta repertoire diversity, the study relied on deep sequencing normalized with unique cDNA molecular identifiers. The donors were split into four age groups: young (average roughly 15 years), middle-aged (about 40), aged (more than 60) and long-lived (over 75). To avoid experimental bias, donors of different ages were spread randomly across the sequencing lanes. Using the same blood draw, the study looked at two additional independent replicas of 1 million unique cDNA reads for two donors, one aged 18 to 29 and the other aged 80 or older. General conclusions and limits of the study: There was a strong correlation between observed TCR beta diversity and the percentage of naive T cells measured by flow cytometry. Estimates of total diversity based on one million sequenced T cells were regarded as lower bounds and as underestimates. Since profiling was done on bulk unsorted PBMCs, naive and antigen-experienced compartments could not be conclusively compared. Observed TCR beta diversity per million T cells fell roughly linearly with age, and a significant reduction was already apparent by age roughly 40. Because the CMV infection status of the donors was unknown, age-related changes in expanded clonotypes may potentially have been confounded. Compared with the aged group, the long-lived group had more naive CD4+ T cells, fewer expanded clones and increased TCR diversity, a pattern suggesting age selection.

As concerns this clonotype: The clone's antigen remains unknown. No qualities accompany the bases; no much larger clone lies one base away.

Systemically healthy Caucasian individuals from Russia, about 38 in total and aged 6 to 90 years, were included as donors. About 10 milliliters of peripheral blood were drawn from each donor into EDTA-treated Vacutainer tubes. Ficoll-Paque density-gradient centrifugation was used to isolate PBMCs, with at least 7 million per sample. Total RNA was extracted from PBMCs with Trizol reagent, with at least 6 micrograms obtained per sample. Naive CD45RAhigh/CD27high T cell percentages were measured by flow cytometry on a PBMC aliquot from every donor. The method was 5' RACE. Sequenced using an Illumina HiSeq 2500. The second PCR ran for about 7 to 11 cycles and used a J-beta primer mix along with a sample-barcoded 5' primer. A template-switch 5' adaptor carrying 12 random nucleotides introduced a unique molecular identifier onto each TCR beta cDNA molecule. Each sample yielded at least 2.5 million CDR3-containing paired-end reads. All of the RNA was converted into first-strand cDNA using the Mint cDNA synthesis kit, with a TRBC-specific oligonucleotide serving as the primer. All cDNA was treated with uracil-DNA glycosylase and then went through a first 18-cycle PCR with the universal primers M1SS and BC2_uni_R. For the original study's pipeline: For normalization, 1 million high-quality reads, each with a distinct molecular identifier, were randomly selected from each sample. Instead of being binned into consensus sequences, reads that shared molecular identifiers were thrown out. CDR3 identification, clonotype clustering and error correction used MiTCR with a Q25 quality threshold and the strictest error-elimination algorithm. A nonparametric unseen species model using Euler transformation provided a lower-bound estimate of total TCR beta diversity. TCRdb redid the processing of the public reads, applying fastp at Q25 and MiXCR, and retained in-frame beta chains. A single entry per CDR3 protein holds the most common genes and DNA from its merged rows. TCRdb's processing, not the authors', yielded these V and J calls. The sample table contains 980,000 or so distinct CDR3 sequences; only one count was recorded for approximately 49% of them. The ten largest clones represent about an eighth of the sample.

Trimming costs V 6 bases and J 1 base, and their ends lie 19 bases apart. The germline V gene (reference sequence) sets CDR1 to MNHNY and CDR2 to SVGAGI. Including cysteine and phenylalanine, the CDR3 has 16 amino acids. Only CDR3 DNA is held: 48 bases, read in frame from base 1. The chain links TRBV6-6 with TRBJ2-7; a tentative D call is TRBD1 (6 bases match). The source material was blood. The receptor was derived from a man aged 30 to 39 in good health. The DNA sequence follows: TGTGCCAGCAGCTCAACCCCAGGGGCCCGGTCCTACGAGCAGTACTTC. Its product reads: CASSSTPGARSYEQYF.